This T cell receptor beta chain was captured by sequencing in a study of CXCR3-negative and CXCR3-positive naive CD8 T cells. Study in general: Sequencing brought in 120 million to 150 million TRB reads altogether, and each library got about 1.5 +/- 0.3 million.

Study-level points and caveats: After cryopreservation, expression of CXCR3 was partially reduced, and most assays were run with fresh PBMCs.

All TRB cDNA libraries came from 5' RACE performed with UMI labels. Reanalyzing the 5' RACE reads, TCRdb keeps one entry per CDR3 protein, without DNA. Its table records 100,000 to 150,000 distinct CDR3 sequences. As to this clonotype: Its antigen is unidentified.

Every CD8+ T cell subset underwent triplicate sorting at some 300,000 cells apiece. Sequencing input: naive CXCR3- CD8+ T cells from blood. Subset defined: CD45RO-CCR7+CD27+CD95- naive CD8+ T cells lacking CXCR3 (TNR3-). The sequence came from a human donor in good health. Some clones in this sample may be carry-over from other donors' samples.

CDR3 residues: CASSGRLDSYEQYF. V is TRBV27 and J is TRBJ2-7; the D call from TCRdb, TRBD2, cannot be confirmed without DNA. The CDR3 covers 14 residues. The V gene's germline CDR1 is MNHEY and CDR2 SMNVEV (reference sequence).